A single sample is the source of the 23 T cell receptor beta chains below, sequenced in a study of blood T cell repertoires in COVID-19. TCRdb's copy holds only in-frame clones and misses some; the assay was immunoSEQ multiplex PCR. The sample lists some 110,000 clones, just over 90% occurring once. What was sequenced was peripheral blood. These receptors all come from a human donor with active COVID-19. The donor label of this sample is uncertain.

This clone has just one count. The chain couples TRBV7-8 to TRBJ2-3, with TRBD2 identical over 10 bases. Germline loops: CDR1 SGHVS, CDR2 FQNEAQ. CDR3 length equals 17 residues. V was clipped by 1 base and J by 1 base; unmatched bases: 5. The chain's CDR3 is CASSLERGGPGTDTQYF. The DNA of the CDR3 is TGTGCCAGCAGCTTAGAGCGGGGGGGTCCGGGCACAGATACGCAGTATTTT.

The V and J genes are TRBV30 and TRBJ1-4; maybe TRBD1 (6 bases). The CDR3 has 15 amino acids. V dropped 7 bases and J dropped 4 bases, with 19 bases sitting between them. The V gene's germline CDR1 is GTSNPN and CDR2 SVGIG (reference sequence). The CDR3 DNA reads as TGTGCCTCCCCTCAGCCGGGACACCTTAATGAAAAACTGTTTTTT. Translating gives CASPQPGHLNEKLFF.

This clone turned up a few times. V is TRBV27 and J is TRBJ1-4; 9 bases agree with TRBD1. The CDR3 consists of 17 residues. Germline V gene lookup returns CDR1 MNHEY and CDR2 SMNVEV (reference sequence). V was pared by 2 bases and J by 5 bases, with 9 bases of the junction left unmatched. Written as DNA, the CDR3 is TGTGCCAGCAGTTTACTCCCCGGACAGGGGATGAATGAAAAACTGTTTTTT. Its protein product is CASSLLPGQGMNEKLFF.

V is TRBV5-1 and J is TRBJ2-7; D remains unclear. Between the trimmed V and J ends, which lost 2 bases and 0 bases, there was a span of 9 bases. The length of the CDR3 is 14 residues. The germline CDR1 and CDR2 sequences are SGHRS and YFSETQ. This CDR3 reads CASSFYDNSYEQYF. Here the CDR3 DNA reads TGCGCCAGCAGCTTCTACGATAACTCCTACGAGCAGTACTTC.

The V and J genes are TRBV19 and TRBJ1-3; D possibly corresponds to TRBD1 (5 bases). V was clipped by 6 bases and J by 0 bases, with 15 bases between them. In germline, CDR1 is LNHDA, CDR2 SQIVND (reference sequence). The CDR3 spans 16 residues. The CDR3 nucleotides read TGTGCCAGTAGCAGCATAGGGGTACACTCTGGAAACACCATATATTTT. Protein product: CASSSIGVHSGNTIYF.

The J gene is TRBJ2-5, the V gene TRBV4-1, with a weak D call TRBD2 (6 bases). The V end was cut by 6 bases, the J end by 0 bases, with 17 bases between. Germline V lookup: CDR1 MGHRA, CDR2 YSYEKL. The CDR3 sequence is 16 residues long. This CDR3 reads CASRPAYRDYQETQYF. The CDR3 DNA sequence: TGCGCCAGCAGGCCCGCCTACCGGGACTACCAAGAGACCCAGTACTTC.

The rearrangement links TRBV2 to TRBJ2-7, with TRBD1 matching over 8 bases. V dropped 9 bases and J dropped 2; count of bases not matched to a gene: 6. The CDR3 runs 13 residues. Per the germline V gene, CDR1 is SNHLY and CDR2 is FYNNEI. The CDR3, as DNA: TGTGCCAGTAAACAGGGGGTGGCCTACGAGCAGTACTTC. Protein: CASKQGVAYEQYF.

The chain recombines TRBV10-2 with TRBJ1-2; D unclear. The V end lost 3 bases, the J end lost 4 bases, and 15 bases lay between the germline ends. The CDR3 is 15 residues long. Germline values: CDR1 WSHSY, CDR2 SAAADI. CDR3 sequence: CASSDGSSEVYGYTF. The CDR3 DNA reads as TGCGCCAGCAGTGATGGGTCATCGGAGGTCTATGGCTACACCTTC.

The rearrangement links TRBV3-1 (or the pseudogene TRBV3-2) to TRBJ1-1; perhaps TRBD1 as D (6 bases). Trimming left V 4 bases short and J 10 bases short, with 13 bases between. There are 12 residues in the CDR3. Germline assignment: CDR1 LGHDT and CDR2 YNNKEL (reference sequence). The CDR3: CASSLNRVVAFF. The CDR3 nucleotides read TGTGCCAGCAGCCTAAACAGGGTTGTAGCTTTCTTT.

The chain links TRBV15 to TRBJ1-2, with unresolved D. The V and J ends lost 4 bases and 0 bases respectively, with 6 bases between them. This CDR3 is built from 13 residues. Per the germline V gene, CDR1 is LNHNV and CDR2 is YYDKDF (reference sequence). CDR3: CATSNNPNYGYTF. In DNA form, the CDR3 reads TGTGCCACCAGCAATAATCCTAACTATGGCTACACCTTC.

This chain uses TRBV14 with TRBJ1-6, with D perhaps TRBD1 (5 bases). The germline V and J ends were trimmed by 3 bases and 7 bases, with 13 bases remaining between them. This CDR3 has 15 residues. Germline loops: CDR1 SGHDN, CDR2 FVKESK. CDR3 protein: CASSQGAGGNSPLHF. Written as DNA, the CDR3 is TGTGCCAGCAGCCAGGGAGCCGGGGGGAATTCACCCCTCCACTTT.

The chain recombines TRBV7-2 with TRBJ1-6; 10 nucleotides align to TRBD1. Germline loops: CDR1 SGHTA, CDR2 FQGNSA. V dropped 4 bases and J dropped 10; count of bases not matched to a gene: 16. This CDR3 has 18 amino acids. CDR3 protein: CASSSRDRGFPLGSPLHF. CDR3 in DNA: TGTGCCAGCAGCTCCCGGGACAGGGGATTTCCTCTTGGATCACCCCTCCACTTT.

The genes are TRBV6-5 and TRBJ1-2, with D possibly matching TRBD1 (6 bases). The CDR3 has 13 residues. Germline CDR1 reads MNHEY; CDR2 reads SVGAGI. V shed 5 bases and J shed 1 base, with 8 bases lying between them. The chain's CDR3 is CASSHRDNYGYTF. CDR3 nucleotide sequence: TGTGCCAGCAGTCACAGGGATAACTATGGCTACACCTTC.

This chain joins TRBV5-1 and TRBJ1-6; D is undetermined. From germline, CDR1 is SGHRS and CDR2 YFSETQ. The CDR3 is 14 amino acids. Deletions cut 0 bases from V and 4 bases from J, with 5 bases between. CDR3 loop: CASSLELYNSPLHF. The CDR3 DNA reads TGCGCCAGCAGCTTGGAACTTTATAATTCACCCCTCCACTTT.

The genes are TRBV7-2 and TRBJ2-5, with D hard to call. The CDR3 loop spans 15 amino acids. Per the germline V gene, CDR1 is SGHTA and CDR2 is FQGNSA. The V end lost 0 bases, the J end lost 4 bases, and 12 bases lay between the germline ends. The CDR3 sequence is CASSLAAADLETQYF. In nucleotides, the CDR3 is TGTGCCAGCAGCTTAGCGGCGGCCGACTTAGAGACCCAGTACTTC.

In DNA form, the CDR3 reads TGTGCCAGCAGCTGGCTGGGGCACACCGGGGAGCTGTTTTTT. Translation gives CASSWLGHTGELFF. V gene TRBV5-6 combines with J gene TRBJ2-2; TRBD1 is a possible D gene (5 bases). Trimming removed 3 bases at V and 3 bases at J, with 9 bases between. This CDR3 has 14 residues. Germline CDR1 SGHDT, CDR2 YYEEEE.

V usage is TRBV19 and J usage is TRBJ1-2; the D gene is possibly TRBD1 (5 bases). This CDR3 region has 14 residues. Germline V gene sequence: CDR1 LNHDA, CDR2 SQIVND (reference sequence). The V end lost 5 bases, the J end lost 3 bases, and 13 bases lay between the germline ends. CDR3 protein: CASSRSQGHYGYTF. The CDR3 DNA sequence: TGTGCCAGTAGTCGGAGTCAGGGTCACTATGGCTACACCTTC. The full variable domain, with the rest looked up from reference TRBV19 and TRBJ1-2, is DGGITQSPKYLFRKEGQNVTLSCEQNLNHDAMYWYRQDPGQGLRLIYYSQIVNDFQKGDIAEGYSVSREKKESFPLTVTSAQKNPTAFYLCASSRSQGHYGYTFGSGTRLTVV.

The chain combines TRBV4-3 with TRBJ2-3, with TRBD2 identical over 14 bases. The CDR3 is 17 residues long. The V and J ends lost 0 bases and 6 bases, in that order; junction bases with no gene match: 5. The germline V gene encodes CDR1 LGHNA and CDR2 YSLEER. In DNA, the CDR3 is TGCGCCAGCAGCCAAGACCGGACTAGCGGGGGGCCGGATACGCAGTATTTT. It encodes CASSQDRTSGGPDTQYF.

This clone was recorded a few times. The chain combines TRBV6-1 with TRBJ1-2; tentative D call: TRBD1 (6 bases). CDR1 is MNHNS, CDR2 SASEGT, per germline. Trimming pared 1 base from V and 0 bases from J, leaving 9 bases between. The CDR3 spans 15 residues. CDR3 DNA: TGTGCCAGCAGTGAAGATGACAGGACTAACTATGGCTACACCTTC. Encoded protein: CASSEDDRTNYGYTF.

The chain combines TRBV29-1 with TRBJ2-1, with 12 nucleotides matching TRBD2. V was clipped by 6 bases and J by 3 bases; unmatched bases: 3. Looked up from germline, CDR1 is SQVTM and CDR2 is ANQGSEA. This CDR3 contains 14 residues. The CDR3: CSVPSGGDYNEQFF. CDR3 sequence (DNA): TGCAGCGTCCCTAGCGGGGGGGACTACAATGAGCAGTTCTTC.

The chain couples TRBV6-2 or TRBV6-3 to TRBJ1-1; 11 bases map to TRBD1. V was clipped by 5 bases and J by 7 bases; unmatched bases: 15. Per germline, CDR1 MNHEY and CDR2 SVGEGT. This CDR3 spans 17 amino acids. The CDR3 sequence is CASSPGQGARGTGEAFF. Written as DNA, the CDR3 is TGTGCCAGCAGTCCCGGACAGGGGGCGAGGGGAACAGGTGAAGCTTTCTTT.

The CDR3 reads CASSQGARGYTF. The CDR3 DNA reads as TGTGCCAGCAGTCAGGGGGCGCGGGGCTACACCTTC. J is TRBJ1-2 and V is TRBV6-5; 8 positions match TRBD1. The CDR3 runs 12 residues. Germline CDR1 MNHEY, CDR2 SVGAGI. V lost 5 bases to trimming and J lost 8 bases; unmatched junction nucleotides: 4.

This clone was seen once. CDR3 sequence (DNA): TGTGCCAGCAGCTTAAGACAGGGGAATTTCGGCTACACCTTC. It codes for CASSLRQGNFGYTF. This chain links TRBV11-1 with TRBJ1-2, with TRBD1 identical over 8 bases. There are 14 residues in the CDR3. With 2 bases clipped from V and 8 bases from J, the junction kept 7 bases outside the gene matches. The V gene's germline CDR1 is SGHAT and CDR2 FQDESV (reference sequence).